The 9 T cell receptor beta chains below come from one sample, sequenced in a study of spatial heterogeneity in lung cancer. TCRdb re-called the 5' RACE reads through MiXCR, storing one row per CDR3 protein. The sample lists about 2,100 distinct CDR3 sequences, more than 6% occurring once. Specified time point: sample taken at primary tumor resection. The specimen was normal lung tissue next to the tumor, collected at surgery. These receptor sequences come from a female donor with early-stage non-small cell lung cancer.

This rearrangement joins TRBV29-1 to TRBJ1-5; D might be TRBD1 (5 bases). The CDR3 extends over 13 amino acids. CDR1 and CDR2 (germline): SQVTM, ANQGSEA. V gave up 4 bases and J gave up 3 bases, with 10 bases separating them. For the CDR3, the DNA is TGCAGCGTTGCCGGGACGGACAATCAGCCCCAGCATTTT. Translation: CSVAGTDNQPQHF.

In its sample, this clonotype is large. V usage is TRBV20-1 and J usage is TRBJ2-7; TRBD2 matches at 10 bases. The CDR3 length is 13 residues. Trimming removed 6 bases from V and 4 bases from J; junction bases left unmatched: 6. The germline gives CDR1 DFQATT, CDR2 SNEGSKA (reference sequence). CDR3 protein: CSAPGTSAYEQYF. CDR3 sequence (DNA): TGCAGTGCGCCCGGGACTAGCGCTTACGAGCAGTACTTC.

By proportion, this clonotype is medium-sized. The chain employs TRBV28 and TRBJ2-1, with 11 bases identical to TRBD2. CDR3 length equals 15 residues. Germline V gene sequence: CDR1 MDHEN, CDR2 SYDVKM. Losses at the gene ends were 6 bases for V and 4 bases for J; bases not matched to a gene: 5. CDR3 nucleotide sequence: TGTGCCAGCAGCTCCGGGACTAGCGGATACAATGAGCAGTTCTTC. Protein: CASSSGTSGYNEQFF.

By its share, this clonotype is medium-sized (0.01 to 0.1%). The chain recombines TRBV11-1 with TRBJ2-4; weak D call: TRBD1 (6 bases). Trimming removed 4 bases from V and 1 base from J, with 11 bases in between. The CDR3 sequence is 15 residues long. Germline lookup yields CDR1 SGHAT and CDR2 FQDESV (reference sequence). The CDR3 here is CASSSSQGAKNIQYF. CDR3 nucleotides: TGTGCCAGCAGCTCTTCCCAGGGGGCCAAAAACATTCAGTACTTC.

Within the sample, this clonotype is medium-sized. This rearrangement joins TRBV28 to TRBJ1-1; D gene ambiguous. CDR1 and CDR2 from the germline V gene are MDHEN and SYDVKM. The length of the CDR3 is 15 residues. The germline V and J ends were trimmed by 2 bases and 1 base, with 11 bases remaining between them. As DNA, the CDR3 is TGTGCCAGCAGTTTAAGGGTGACGGGGAACACTGAAGCTTTCTTT. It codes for CASSLRVTGNTEAFF.

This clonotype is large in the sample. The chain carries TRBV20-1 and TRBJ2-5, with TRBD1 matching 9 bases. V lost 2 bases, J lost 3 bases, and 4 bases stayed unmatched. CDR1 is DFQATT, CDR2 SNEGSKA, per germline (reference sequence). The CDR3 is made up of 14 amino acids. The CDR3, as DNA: TGCAGTGCTAGAACAGGGGGCGCGAAAGAGACCCAGTACTTC. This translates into CSARTGGAKETQYF.

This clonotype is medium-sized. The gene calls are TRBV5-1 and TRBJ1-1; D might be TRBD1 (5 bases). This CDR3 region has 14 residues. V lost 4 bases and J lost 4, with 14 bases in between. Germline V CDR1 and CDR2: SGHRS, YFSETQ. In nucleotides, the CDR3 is TGCGCCAGCAGCGCAGGTACGGGGGGCACTGAAGCTTTCTTT. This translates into CASSAGTGGTEAFF.

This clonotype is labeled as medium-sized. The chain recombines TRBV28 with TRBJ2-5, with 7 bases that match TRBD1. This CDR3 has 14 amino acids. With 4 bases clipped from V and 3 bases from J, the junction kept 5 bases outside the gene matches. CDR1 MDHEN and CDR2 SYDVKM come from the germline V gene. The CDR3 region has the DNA TGTGCCAGCAGTTCGATCGACAGGGAAGAGACCCAGTACTTC. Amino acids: CASSSIDREETQYF.

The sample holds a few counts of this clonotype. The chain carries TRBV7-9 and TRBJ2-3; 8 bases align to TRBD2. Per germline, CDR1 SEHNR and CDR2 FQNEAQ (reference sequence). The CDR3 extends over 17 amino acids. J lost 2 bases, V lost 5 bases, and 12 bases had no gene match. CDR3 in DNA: TGTGCCAGCAGCCCCAGGACAATCGGGGGGGACACAGATACGCAGTATTTT. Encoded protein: CASSPRTIGGDTDTQYF.